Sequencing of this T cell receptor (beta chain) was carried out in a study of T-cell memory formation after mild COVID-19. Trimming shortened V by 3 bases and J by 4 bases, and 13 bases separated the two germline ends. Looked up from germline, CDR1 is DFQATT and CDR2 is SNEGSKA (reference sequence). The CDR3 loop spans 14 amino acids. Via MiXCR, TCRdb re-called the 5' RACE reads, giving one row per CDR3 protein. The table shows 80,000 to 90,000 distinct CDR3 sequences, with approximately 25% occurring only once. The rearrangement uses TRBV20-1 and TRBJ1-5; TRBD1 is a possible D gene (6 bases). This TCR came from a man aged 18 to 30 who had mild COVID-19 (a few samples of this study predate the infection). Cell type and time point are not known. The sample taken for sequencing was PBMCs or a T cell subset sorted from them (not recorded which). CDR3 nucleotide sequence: TGCAGTGCTAGCGGGGGGCTGGGGAATCAGCCCCAGCATTTT. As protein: CSASGGLGNQPQHF.